This T cell receptor beta chain stems from a study of Ad26.COV2.S vaccination and SARS-CoV-2 variants. Treatment described: approximately 18 received Ad26.COV2.S at low or high dose, single or two shots; about 5 received placebo; per-sample allocation not given. The investigators took samples on day 63 after the first vaccine or placebo injection. Participants' vaccine, an Ad26 vector, delivered Wuhan-strain SARS-CoV-2 spike. Assay: immunoSEQ multiplex PCR; the TCRdb copy retains only in-frame clones and omits some. The data hold 350,000 to 400,000 clones, with less than 90% observed a single time. V was pared by 5 bases and J by 2 bases, with 23 bases between. The CDR3 is 18 amino acids. CDR1 is LGHNT, CDR2 FRNRAP, per germline. This clone was recorded once. Its antigen remains unknown. Whole-study results and caveats: After vaccination, reports described spike-specific CD8+ and CD4+ T cell responses as showing substantial breadth.

The V gene is TRBV12-5, the J gene TRBJ2-3, with D possibly being TRBD2 (6 bases). Material: peripheral blood, obtained in a trial of Ad26.COV2.S vaccine versus placebo. The source is a person between 18 and 59 years old who received the Ad26.COV2.S COVID-19 vaccine or a placebo. The CDR3 is CASGPPPDRGTSTDTQYF. The DNA of the CDR3 is TGTGCTAGTGGTCCCCCCCCGGACCGGGGGACCTCCACAGATACGCAGTATTTT.